This record concerns one TCR beta chain sequence. The data stem from a study of Ad26.COV2.S vaccination and SARS-CoV-2 variants. TCRdb's copy holds only in-frame clones and misses some; the assay was immunoSEQ multiplex PCR. The sample gives approximately 400,000 clones, 83% of which show up once; approximately 7% is in the top ten. This CDR3 has 9 residues. Germline CDR1 DFQATT, CDR2 SNEGSKA (reference sequence). Treatment given: 19 received Ad26.COV2.S at low or high dose, single or two shots; 5 received placebo; per-sample allocation not given. Vaccine and placebo recipients were sampled on day 63 after the first injection.

The receptor was isolated from a person between 18 and 65 years old who received the Ad26.COV2.S COVID-19 vaccine or a placebo. Sample: peripheral blood, taken in a trial of Ad26.COV2.S vaccine versus placebo. J is TRBJ2-1 and V is TRBV20-1; no clear D. CDR3 in amino acids: CRVVGEQFF. For the CDR3, the DNA is TGCCGGGTTGTCGGTGAGCAGTTCTTC.